This TCR beta chain was found in a study of blood T cell repertoires in COVID-19. Study-level information: Donors in the United States, Italy and Spain gave samples during acute or convalescent COVID-19. T cells, B-cell-depleted T cells, or PBMCs supplied cDNA or gDNA.

Study processing details: Amplifying reference gene primers gave estimates of nucleated cell counts. Method: immunoSEQ multiplex PCR; TCRdb's copy keeps in-frame clones and lacks some. Clonal size and the V and J genes are those of that table, whereas D and trimming came from the DNA. Of just under 150,000 clones listed, around 90% are singletons. From germline, CDR1 is LNHDA and CDR2 SQIVND (reference sequence). The CDR3 sequence is 14 residues long. The V end was cut by 4 bases, the J end by 0 bases, with 6 bases between. This TCR derives from a human donor in a cohort sampled during active COVID-19. The specimen sequenced was peripheral blood. J is TRBJ2-2 and V is TRBV19; D is unclear. CDR3 amino acids: CASSTQANTGELFF. In nucleotides, the CDR3 is TGTGCCAGTAGTACCCAGGCGAACACCGGGGAGCTGTTTTTT.